These 25 T cell receptor beta chains share one sample of origin, sequenced in a study of T cell clones after liver transplantation. Measured with immunoSEQ multiplex PCR; TCRdb has only the in-frame clones, and not every one. Of some 60,000 clones listed, around three quarters are singletons. The sample here was CD4+ T cells from blood, taken at the roughly 16-month timepoint. The receptors originated from a human patient who received a liver transplant. A share of the T cells may be of graft donor origin.

This clone was seen many times. V gene TRBV5-1 combines with J gene TRBJ2-7; D gene uncertain. Trimming stripped 0 bases from V and 1 base from J, with 8 bases between. The CDR3 runs 14 residues. Germline-derived CDR1 and CDR2 are SGHRS and YFSETQ. The CDR3 DNA follows: TGCGCCAGCAGCTTGGACAAGCCGTCCTACGAGCAGTACTTC. This gives the protein CASSLDKPSYEQYF.

The rearrangement links TRBV7-2 to TRBJ2-7; TRBD2 is a possible D gene (5 bases). The CDR3 has 13 amino acids. Germline V CDR1 and CDR2: SGHTA, FQGNSA. Trimming took off 5 bases at V and 4 bases at J, with 12 bases between the two ends. The CDR3: CASSPSPGYEQYV. CDR3 nucleotide sequence: TGTGCCAGCAGCCCTAGCCCCGGATACGAGCAGTACGTC.

The rearrangement uses TRBV2 and TRBJ2-7, with 9 bases identical to TRBD1. Germline loops: CDR1 SNHLY, CDR2 FYNNEI. After removal of 3 bases from V and 2 bases from J, the junction contained 2 bases not matched to a gene. This CDR3 is built from 14 residues. CDR3 region: CASSDGTGTYEQYF. In DNA form, the CDR3 reads TGTGCCAGCAGTGATGGGACAGGGACCTACGAGCAGTACTTC.

V is TRBV13 and J is TRBJ2-6; D uncertain. The CDR3 has 14 amino acids. Germline loops: CDR1 PRHDT, CDR2 FYEKMQ (reference sequence). V was clipped by 1 base and J by 3 bases, with 4 bases between them. DNA for the CDR3: TGTGCCAGCAGCTTAGATAGTGGGGCCAACGTCCTGACTTTC. Its protein product is CASSLDSGANVLTF.

This clone was detected many times. The chain recombines TRBV7-9 with TRBJ2-2, with D tentatively TRBD2 (6 bases). Germline lookup yields CDR1 SEHNR and CDR2 FQNEAQ (reference sequence). The CDR3 loop spans 16 amino acids. Trimming shortened V by 5 bases and J by 4 bases, and 17 bases separated the two germline ends. CDR3 coding DNA: TGTGCCAGCAGCCAACAAGCCGGGACTGCCACCGGGGAGCTGTTTTTT. Protein sequence: CASSQQAGTATGELFF.

V is TRBV28 and J is TRBJ1-3, with D possibly matching TRBD1 (5 bases). The CDR3 runs to 15 residues. Trimming stripped 4 bases from V and 0 bases from J, with 10 bases between. Germline CDR1 reads MDHEN; CDR2 reads SYDVKM. The CDR3 DNA reads as TGTGCCAGCAGTTATGGGACTGCCTCTGGAAACACCATATATTTT. This gives the protein CASSYGTASGNTIYF. Together with reference TRBV28 and TRBJ1-3, the CDR3 gives the full variable domain: DVKVTQSSRYLVKRTGEKVFLECVQDMDHENMFWYRQDPGLGLRLIYFSYDVKMKEKGDIPEGYSVSREKKERFSLILESASTNQTSMYLCASSYGTASGNTIYFGEGSWLTVV.

The chain joins TRBV18 to TRBJ2-7; D is undetermined. The CDR3 covers 13 residues. Germline CDR1 is KGHSH and CDR2 is LQKENI. V lost 3 bases and J 3 bases, leaving 9 bases between the germline ends. This CDR3 reads CASSPGGDYEQYF. The CDR3 region has the DNA TGTGCCAGCTCACCCGGTGGGGACTACGAGCAGTACTTC. Supplemented by reference TRBV18 and TRBJ2-7, the full variable domain reads NAGVMQNPRHLVRRRGQEARLRCSPMKGHSHVYWYRQLPEEGLKFMVYLQKENIIDESGMPKERFSAEFPKEGPSILRIQQVVRGDSAAYFCASSPGGDYEQYFGPGTRLTVT.

This clone has just a few counts. This chain joins TRBV6-6 and TRBJ1-3; 7 bases align to TRBD1. Germline values: CDR1 MNHNY, CDR2 SVGAGI (reference sequence). The trim removed 5 bases at V and 12 bases at J, leaving 16 bases unmatched. This CDR3 contains 15 residues. The CDR3 DNA sequence: TGTGCCAGCAGTCCTTATCGAGGACAGGACTTCCTCATATATTTT. Translating gives CASSPYRGQDFLIYF.

The V gene is TRBV27, the J gene TRBJ1-2; 7 bases line up with TRBD1. With V trimmed by 2 bases and J by 7 bases, 7 bases remained unmatched. The CDR3 is 14 residues long. The germline gives CDR1 MNHEY, CDR2 SMNVEV (reference sequence). In nucleotides, the CDR3 is TGTGCCAGCAGTTTAAATGGAGGGGGCGGTGGCTACACCTTC. This encodes CASSLNGGGGGYTF.

The chain has TRBV25-1 and TRBJ1-6; a weak D match, TRBD1 (5 bases). Germline V gene data show CDR1 as MGHDK and CDR2 as SYGVNS. The CDR3 contains 16 residues. V was clipped by 1 base and J by 1 base, with 8 bases between them. CDR3 protein: CASSESRGSYNSPLHF. The CDR3 nucleotides read TGTGCCAGCAGTGAATCGAGGGGTTCCTATAATTCACCCCTCCACTTT.

This chain links TRBV19 with TRBJ2-1; 11 positions agree with TRBD2. The CDR3 totals 16 residues. CDR1 and CDR2 from the germline V gene are LNHDA and SQIVND (reference sequence). The V segment lost 7 bases and the J segment 1 base; nucleotides outside the gene matches: 6. The CDR3 spells CASTNRLAGSYNEQFF. DNA of the CDR3: TGTGCCAGTACTAACCGACTAGCGGGATCCTACAATGAGCAGTTCTTC.

This rearrangement joins TRBV6-5 to TRBJ2-2; 11 nucleotides agree with TRBD2. Germline assignment: CDR1 MNHEY and CDR2 SVGAGI. This CDR3 is built from 15 residues. The V and J ends lost 0 bases and 7 bases, in that order; junction bases with no gene match: 1. In nucleotides, the CDR3 is TGTGCCAGCAGTTACTCGACTAGCGGGGACGGGGAGCTGTTTTTT. Amino acids: CASSYSTSGDGELFF.

CDR3 in amino acids: CASGGGYPKLTYGYTF. In DNA, the CDR3 is TGTGCCAGCGGTGGGGGATATCCTAAGTTGACCTATGGCTACACCTTC. V is TRBV6-1 and J is TRBJ1-2, with D perhaps matching TRBD1 (5 bases). The CDR3 is made up of 16 amino acids. Germline CDR1 reads MNHNS; CDR2 reads SASEGT. Trimming cost V 8 bases and J 4 bases, with 23 bases left between them.

This clone is deemed medium-sized. The V call is TRBV28, the J call TRBJ1-2; D uncertain. This CDR3 is 10 amino acids long. Germline CDR1 is MDHEN and CDR2 is SYDVKM. CDR3 sequence reads: CPPWVSGYTF. The CDR3 DNA reads as TGTCCCCCTTGGGTTAGTGGCTACACCTTC.

This chain joins TRBV18 and TRBJ2-5; no definite D call. V was shortened by 4 bases and J by 1 base, with 7 bases between the two germline ends. Germline V gives CDR1 KGHSH, CDR2 LQKENI. The CDR3 has 13 residues. The DNA for the CDR3 is TGTGCCAGCTCACTCGACATCCAAGAGACCCAGTACTTC. Protein sequence: CASSLDIQETQYF.

The genes are TRBV19 and TRBJ2-1; D is unresolved. Per the germline V gene, CDR1 is LNHDA and CDR2 is SQIVND (reference sequence). The CDR3 loop spans 13 amino acids. Trimming shortened V by 5 bases and J by 5 bases, and 10 bases separated the two germline ends. CDR3 in amino acids: CASSPQRNNEQFF. CDR3 DNA sequence: TGTGCCAGTAGTCCACAGAGAAACAATGAGCAGTTCTTC.

The sample holds one count of this clone. This chain connects TRBV29-1 to TRBJ1-1, with D perhaps TRBD1 (5 bases). Trimming left V 6 bases short and J 0 bases short, with 17 bases between. CDR3 length: 15 residues. Per the germline V gene, CDR1 is SQVTM and CDR2 is ANQGSEA. The CDR3 sequence: CSVYGGGGLNTEAFF. CDR3 in DNA: TGCAGCGTCTACGGGGGAGGTGGCTTGAACACTGAAGCTTTCTTT.

The chain uses TRBV19 and TRBJ2-2, with 9 bases that match TRBD1. Germline assignment: CDR1 LNHDA and CDR2 SQIVND (reference sequence). The CDR3 sequence is 16 residues long. Trimming at V came to 3 bases and at J to 6 bases, leaving 8 bases not matched to a gene. The CDR3 spells CASSIGGTGSPGELFF. DNA for the CDR3: TGTGCCAGTAGTATTGGGGGGACAGGGTCCCCCGGGGAGCTGTTTTTT.

The V gene is TRBV28, the J gene TRBJ2-7; 9 positions match TRBD1. Germline values: CDR1 MDHEN, CDR2 SYDVKM. The CDR3 is 14 residues long. With 6 bases clipped from V and 1 base from J, the junction kept 4 bases outside the gene matches. The CDR3 region has the DNA TGTGCCAGCAGCCGGGGACAGGGATCCTACGAGCAGTACTTC. Translated: CASSRGQGSYEQYF.

This chain links TRBV28 with TRBJ2-7; 9 bases match TRBD1. V was pared by 7 bases and J by 7 bases, with 11 bases of the junction left unmatched. This CDR3 region has 14 residues. Per germline, CDR1 MDHEN and CDR2 SYDVKM. The CDR3 DNA follows: TGTGCCAGCACCTCCGGGACAGGGTCATATGAGCAGTACTTC. As protein: CASTSGTGSYEQYF.

This clone was observed a handful of times. This chain joins TRBV2 and TRBJ2-2; TRBD1 matches at 7 bases. V shed 6 bases, J shed 2 bases, and the junction held 9 bases outside the gene matches. Germline V gene sequence: CDR1 SNHLY, CDR2 FYNNEI. The CDR3 spans 16 residues. The CDR3 spells CASRVTGDENTGELFF. Here the CDR3 DNA reads TGTGCCAGCAGAGTAACAGGGGATGAAAACACCGGGGAGCTGTTTTTT. The variable domain in full, completed from reference TRBV2 and TRBJ2-2, reads EPEVTQTPSHQVTQMGQEVILRCVPISNHLYFYWYRQILGQKVEFLVSFYNNEISEKSEIFDDQFSVERPDGSNFTLKIRSTKLEDSAMYFCASRVTGDENTGELFFGEGSRLTVL.

The rearrangement joins TRBV7-9 to TRBJ2-2; D gene ambiguous. The V end was cut by 6 bases, the J end by 6 bases, with 5 bases between. The CDR3 sequence is 11 residues long. Germline assignment: CDR1 SEHNR and CDR2 FQNEAQ (reference sequence). The CDR3 coding sequence is TGTGCCAGCAGTACCCCCGGGGAGCTGTTTTTT. Translation: CASSTPGELFF.

The chain has TRBV7-2 and TRBJ2-7, with TRBD1 identical over 7 bases. This CDR3 spans 15 amino acids. V was clipped by 7 bases and J by 3 bases; unmatched bases: 12. Germline CDR1 is SGHTA and CDR2 is FQGNSA. CDR3: CASTIPNRGGYEQYF. The CDR3 nucleotides read TGTGCCAGCACCATACCCAACAGGGGCGGCTACGAGCAGTACTTC.

The chain uses TRBV7-2 and TRBJ2-5; 11 bases agree with TRBD2. The CDR3 totals 14 residues. Per the germline V gene, CDR1 is SGHTA and CDR2 is FQGNSA. Unmatched junction bases numbered 3, after V lost 6 bases and J lost 3 bases. The DNA for the CDR3 is TGTGCCAGCAGTCCGGGACTAGCGGAAGAGACCCAGTACTTC. It is translated as CASSPGLAEETQYF.

V gene TRBV18 combines with J gene TRBJ2-3; D not certain. Germline lookup yields CDR1 KGHSH and CDR2 LQKENI. The V end lost 5 bases, the J end lost 4 bases, and 13 bases lay between the germline ends. The CDR3 has 14 amino acids. The CDR3 spells CASSTDQRADTQYF. The CDR3 DNA reads as TGTGCCAGCTCAACCGACCAGCGTGCAGATACGCAGTATTTT.